Sequencing of this TCR beta chain was carried out in a study of CD8 T cells in Susac syndrome. This clonotype was recorded only once. RNA totalling roughly 0.5 to 1 ug underwent reverse transcription with random hexamers. MiXCR, run by TCRdb on the immunoSEQ multiplex PCR reads, gives a single entry per CDR3 protein. Of about 200,000 distinct CDR3 sequences listed, under 95% are singletons. The CDR3 extends over 16 amino acids. The V end was cut by 7 bases, the J end by 9 bases, with 22 bases between. Looked up from germline, CDR1 is MNHEY and CDR2 is SVGEGT. Sequencing input: CD4+ T cells from PBMCs. The chain employs TRBV6-2 or TRBV6-3 and TRBJ1-6, with D uncertain. The origin of this receptor is a human donor in good health. The DNA for the CDR3 is TGTGCCAGCAAAACGGACTCGCGGGTGCGAGGTTCACCCCTCCACTTT. Its protein product is CASKTDSRVRGSPLHF.